The 5 T cell receptor beta chains presented below share a single source sample, sequenced in a study of breast tumors, draining lymph nodes, adjacent tissues. The lymph nodes were axillary draining lymph nodes from breast cancer patients. TCRdb independently ran MiXCR on the multiplex PCR reads; one entry per CDR3 protein. The sample carries some 170,000 distinct CDR3 sequences, approximately 30% recorded once. Sequencing was performed on axillary lymph node tissue. These receptor sequences come from a female donor with breast cancer. Some clones in this sample may be carry-over from other donors' samples.

This clonotype was seen a few times. This may stem from a read error, because a much larger clone lies one nucleotide away. The chain carries TRBV6-1 and TRBJ1-2; D not certain. CDR1 and CDR2 from the germline V gene are MNHNS and SASEGT. V lost 2 bases and J lost 4, with 5 bases in between. This CDR3 is built from 12 residues. CDR3 DNA: TGTGCCAGCAGTGAACGGATCTATGGCTACACCTTC. The encoded protein is CASSERIYGYTF.

The sample holds one count of this clonotype. This chain uses TRBV11-2 with TRBJ1-1; D remains ambiguous. V dropped 1 base and J dropped 2 bases, with 11 bases sitting between them. This CDR3 contains 15 residues. Germline-derived CDR1 and CDR2 are SGHAT and FQNNGV. DNA of the CDR3: TGTGCCAGCAGCTTAGCCCGCCTGACTAACACTGAAGCTTTCTTT. It encodes CASSLARLTNTEAFF.

This clonotype was counted at least ten times. The chain couples TRBV5-4 to TRBJ1-2; 7 bases agree with TRBD1. With V trimmed by 3 bases and J by 7 bases, 15 bases remained unmatched. This CDR3 comprises 16 residues. From germline, CDR1 is SGHNT and CDR2 YYREEE (reference sequence). In DNA, the CDR3 is TGTGCCAGCAGCTCCGCGCAAGGACAGGTGATTTTTGGCTACACCTTC. The encoded protein is CASSSAQGQVIFGYTF.

Concerning this clonotype: Because the CDR3's place on the DNA is in doubt, the DNA is left out and the CDR3 is given as listed by TCRdb. The chain combines TRBV11-2 with TRBJ1-6. The V gene's germline CDR1 is SGHAT and CDR2 FQNNGV. The CDR3 spans 20 residues, counting both ends. The CDR3 loop is CASSFYICSARKGFDSPLHF.

The rearrangement links TRBV6-2 or TRBV6-3 to TRBJ1-2, with D perhaps matching TRBD1 (5 bases). The CDR3 contains 12 residues. V shed 10 bases and J shed 2 bases, with 11 bases lying between them. Germline CDR1 and CDR2: MNHEY and SVGEGT. The CDR3 region is CATSRQNYGYTF. The CDR3 bases are TGTGCCACTTCCAGACAGAACTATGGCTACACCTTC.